This T cell receptor beta chain was captured in a study of T-cell reconstitution after alpha-beta-depleted transplantation in children. Whole-study results and caveats: Newly produced T cells mostly provided counts and TCRbeta diversity after one year, as hyperexpanded clones declined.

This clonotype was seen a few times. Its antigen remains unknown. This sample's TCRbeta library carried unique molecular identifier barcodes. MiXCR, applied by TCRdb to the PCR reads, yields one record per CDR3 protein. Altogether about 640,000 distinct CDR3 sequences are present, approximately 12% being singletons, with the ten largest covering 2% to 2.5%. Germline CDR1 reads SGHTA; CDR2 reads FQGNSA. The V segment lost 5 bases and the J segment 6 bases; nucleotides outside the gene matches: 6. The CDR3 has 15 amino acids. The starting material was PBMCs, mostly from graft donor cells, obtained 360 days after TCRalphabeta/CD19-depleted stem cell transplant. This receptor was identified in a male patient under 18 who had a stem cell transplant for acute myeloid leukemia, so the T cells may come from the graft donor. The chain joins TRBV7-2 to TRBJ2-7; TRBD2 matches 14 bases. CDR3 coding DNA: TGTGCCAGCAGCCACCGACTAGCGGGAGGGCCCGAGCAGTACTTC. It is translated as CASSHRLAGGPEQYF.